The rows below give T cell receptor beta chains drawn from one sample of a study of beta chain features in type 1 diabetes. Clones were sequenced by immunoSEQ multiplex PCR, and TCRdb holds only the in-frame ones, with some missing. In the table there are about 290,000 clones, 7.5% to 9.5% of which are singletons. Sequences were obtained from central memory CD4+ T cells from blood. These receptors all stem from a woman between 18 and 29 years old in good health. The CDR3 runs from the conserved cysteine through the conserved F or W. A D gene is named only where the DNA matches it firmly. Size tells how often a clone was seen (once, few, many) or the class of an expanded clone, and some rows leave it out.

>TRBV7-9|NA|few|TRBJ2-2
CASSTDRHTGELFF
TGTGCCAGCAGCACTGACAGGCACACCGGGGAGCTGTTTTTT
>TRBV7-9|NA|few|TRBJ2-5
CASSLGAGGTPNAGTQYF
TGTGCCAGCAGCTTAGGTGCAGGAGGGACCCCCAACGCGGGGACCCAGTACTTC
>TRBV5-4|NA|few|TRBJ2-1
CASSGGASSNNEQFF
TGTGCCAGCAGCGGAGGGGCTAGCTCTAACAATGAGCAGTTCTTC
>TRBV2|NA|many|TRBJ2-2
CASSVTSSAGELFF
TGTGCCAGCAGTGTCACGAGCTCCGCCGGGGAGCTGTTTTTT
>TRBV19|NA|few|TRBJ1-2
CASSIPGRAFYTF
TGTGCCAGTAGTATACCTGGACGGGCTTTCTACACCTTC
>TRBV5-1|NA|NA|TRBJ2-5
CASSLTGLETQYF
TGCGCCAGCAGCCTTACAGGGCTGGAGACCCAGTACTTC
>TRBV7-9|NA|NA|TRBJ1-2
CASSPGSAWGGYTF
TGTGCCAGCAGCCCCGGGAGCGCTTGGGGTGGCTACACCTTC
>TRBV18|NA|few|TRBJ2-1
CASSPDRPFYNEQFF
TGTGCCAGCTCGCCCGACCGGCCCTTCTACAATGAGCAGTTCTTC
>TRBV7-2|NA|few|TRBJ2-7
CASSPSYEQYF
TGTGCCAGCAGCCCCAGCTACGAGCAGTACTTC
>TRBV9|NA|few|TRBJ1-6
CASSLAGSNSPLHF
TGTGCCAGCAGCCTCGCGGGATCCAATTCACCCCTCCACTTT
>TRBV5-5|NA|NA|TRBJ2-5
CASSLRVEWSQETQYF
TGTGCCAGCAGCTTAAGGGTGGAGTGGTCCCAAGAGACCCAGTACTTC
>TRBV6-1|NA|NA|TRBJ2-1
CASSDQRSYNEQFF
TGTGCCAGCAGTGATCAGCGGTCCTACAATGAGCAGTTCTTC
>TRBV7-2|TRBD2|NA|TRBJ2-5
CASSGQAGGGQETQYF
TGTGCCAGCAGCGGACAAGCGGGAGGGGGGCAAGAGACCCAGTACTTC
>TRBV18|TRBD2|few|TRBJ2-7
CASSSTSRRAYEQYF
TGTGCCAGCTCATCGACTAGCAGGAGGGCCTACGAGCAGTACTTC
>TRBV7-2|TRBD2|many|TRBJ2-1
CASSLSGGAANEQFF
TGTGCCAGCAGCTTAAGCGGGGGGGCCGCCAATGAGCAGTTCTTC
>TRBV13|NA|few|TRBJ2-1
CASSPVRNEQFF
TGTGCCAGCAGCCCCGTAAGGAATGAGCAGTTCTTC
>TRBV28|NA|many|TRBJ2-2
CASSLSTGELFF
TGTGCCAGCAGTTTATCCACCGGGGAGCTGTTTTTT
>TRBV29-1|TRBD1|NA|TRBJ2-5
CSVPGDRVQETQYF
TGCAGCGTACCCGGCGACAGGGTCCAAGAGACCCAGTACTTC
>TRBV7-9|TRBD2|many|TRBJ2-7
CASSLALAGAVLEQYF
TGTGCCAGCAGCTTAGCGCTAGCGGGAGCAGTGTTGGAGCAGTACTTC
>TRBV4-2|NA|few|TRBJ2-3
CASSQAAGLTDTQYF
TGTGCCAGCAGCCAAGCGGCCGGACTCACAGATACGCAGTATTTT
>TRBV7-2|TRBD1|few|TRBJ2-1
CASSLGQGYSAQFF
TGTGCCAGCAGCCTAGGACAGGGCTATTCGGCGCAGTTCTTC
>TRBV5-1|NA|NA|TRBJ1-6
CASRRDNSYNSPLHF
TGCGCCAGCAGACGGGACAACTCCTATAATTCACCCCTCCACTTT
>TRBV5-6|NA|few|TRBJ1-1
CASSLFYRATEAFF
TGTGCCAGCAGCCTTTTTTACAGGGCCACTGAAGCTTTCTTT
>TRBV4-3|NA|few|TRBJ1-1
CASSPSRQAWHTEAFF
TGCGCCAGCAGCCCTTCGAGACAGGCCTGGCACACTGAAGCTTTCTTT
>TRBV19|NA|NA|TRBJ1-1
CASRGRSLNTEAFF
TGTGCCAGTAGGGGCCGGAGTTTGAACACTGAAGCTTTCTTT
>TRBV5-6|NA|NA|TRBJ1-2
CASSLWGRPIGYTF
TGTGCCAGCAGCTTGTGGGGGCGCCCTATTGGCTACACCTTC
>TRBV27|NA|NA|TRBJ2-7
CASSLFSSEGDEQYF
TGTGCCAGCAGTTTATTTTCGTCCGAGGGAGACGAGCAGTACTTC
>TRBV7-2|TRBD2|NA|TRBJ2-1
CASSTGTSGYNEQFF
TGTGCCAGCAGCACAGGGACTAGCGGATACAATGAGCAGTTCTTC
>TRBV9|NA|few|TRBJ1-5
CASSGGDRQPQHF
TGTGCCAGCAGCGGAGGGGATAGGCAGCCCCAGCATTTT
>TRBV5-1|NA|few|TRBJ2-5
CASTEVSQETQYF
TGCGCCAGCACGGAGGTCAGCCAAGAGACCCAGTACTTC
>TRBV4-1|NA|NA|TRBJ1-2
CASRRSEFELVNYGYTF
TGCGCCAGCAGAAGAAGCGAGTTCGAGTTGGTGAACTATGGCTACACCTTC
>TRBV9|NA|NA|TRBJ2-3
CASSARQGTDTQYF
TGTGCCAGCAGCGCAAGACAGGGCACAGATACGCAGTATTTT
>TRBV7-2|TRBD1|few|TRBJ2-7
CASSLDGTGAYEQYF
TGTGCCAGCAGCTTAGATGGGACAGGAGCCTACGAGCAGTACTTC
>TRBV10-3|TRBD1|NA|TRBJ1-1
CAISDQTGRAFF
TGTGCCATCAGTGACCAGACAGGGAGGGCTTTCTTT
>TRBV2|NA|many|TRBJ2-5
CASRTYYAQETQYF
TGTGCCAGCAGGACGTACTACGCCCAAGAGACCCAGTACTTC
>TRBV10-3|TRBD2|NA|TRBJ2-1
CASGLAGDFNEQFF
TGTGCCAGCGGACTAGCGGGAGATTTCAATGAGCAGTTCTTC
>TRBV18|NA|many|TRBJ1-2
CASSPPTLADGYTF
TGTGCCAGCTCACCCCCGACTCTTGCGGATGGCTACACCTTC
>TRBV9|NA|many|TRBJ2-2
CASSQDNTGELFF
TGTGCCAGTTCACAGGACAACACCGGGGAGCTGTTTTTT
>TRBV5-1|TRBD1|few|TRBJ2-5
CASSLDGTGGAETQYF
TGCGCCAGCAGCTTGGATGGGACAGGGGGCGCGGAGACCCAGTACTTC
>TRBV14|NA|many|TRBJ2-1
CASSQVGAGEQFF
TGTGCCAGCAGCCAAGTAGGGGCGGGTGAGCAGTTCTTC
>TRBV7-2|NA|NA|TRBJ2-3
CASSFLQKTLGTDTQYF
TGTGCCAGCAGCTTTCTCCAAAAAACCCTCGGCACAGATACGCAGTATTTT
>TRBV29-1|NA|few|TRBJ2-4
CSVRSGTKNIQYF
TGCAGCGTTCGGTCAGGGACCAAAAACATTCAGTACTTC
>TRBV18|NA|few|TRBJ2-2
CASSPRGGELFF
TGTGCCAGCTCACCGAGGGGAGGGGAGCTGTTTTTT
>TRBV30|NA|few|TRBJ2-7
CAWSFRAKTVYVYEQYF
TGTGCCTGGAGTTTTCGGGCTAAGACCGTATACGTCTACGAGCAGTACTTC
>TRBV19|NA|few|TRBJ2-1
CASSRSSGPYNEQFF
TGTGCCAGTAGTAGGTCCAGCGGACCCTACAATGAGCAGTTCTTC
>TRBV29-1|NA|few|TRBJ1-1
CSVARMNTEAFF
TGCAGCGTTGCAAGGATGAACACTGAAGCTTTCTTT
>TRBV30|TRBD1|NA|TRBJ2-3
CAWQPGTGQGTDTQYF
TGTGCCTGGCAGCCCGGGACAGGGCAGGGCACAGATACGCAGTATTTT
>TRBV7-9|NA|NA|TRBJ1-2
CASSRKTGVYGYTF
TGTGCCAGCAGCCGGAAGACAGGTGTATATGGCTACACCTTC
>TRBV4-3|NA|few|TRBJ2-5
CASSQGNVWYQETQYF
TGCGCCAGCAGCCAAGGGAATGTGTGGTACCAAGAGACCCAGTACTTC